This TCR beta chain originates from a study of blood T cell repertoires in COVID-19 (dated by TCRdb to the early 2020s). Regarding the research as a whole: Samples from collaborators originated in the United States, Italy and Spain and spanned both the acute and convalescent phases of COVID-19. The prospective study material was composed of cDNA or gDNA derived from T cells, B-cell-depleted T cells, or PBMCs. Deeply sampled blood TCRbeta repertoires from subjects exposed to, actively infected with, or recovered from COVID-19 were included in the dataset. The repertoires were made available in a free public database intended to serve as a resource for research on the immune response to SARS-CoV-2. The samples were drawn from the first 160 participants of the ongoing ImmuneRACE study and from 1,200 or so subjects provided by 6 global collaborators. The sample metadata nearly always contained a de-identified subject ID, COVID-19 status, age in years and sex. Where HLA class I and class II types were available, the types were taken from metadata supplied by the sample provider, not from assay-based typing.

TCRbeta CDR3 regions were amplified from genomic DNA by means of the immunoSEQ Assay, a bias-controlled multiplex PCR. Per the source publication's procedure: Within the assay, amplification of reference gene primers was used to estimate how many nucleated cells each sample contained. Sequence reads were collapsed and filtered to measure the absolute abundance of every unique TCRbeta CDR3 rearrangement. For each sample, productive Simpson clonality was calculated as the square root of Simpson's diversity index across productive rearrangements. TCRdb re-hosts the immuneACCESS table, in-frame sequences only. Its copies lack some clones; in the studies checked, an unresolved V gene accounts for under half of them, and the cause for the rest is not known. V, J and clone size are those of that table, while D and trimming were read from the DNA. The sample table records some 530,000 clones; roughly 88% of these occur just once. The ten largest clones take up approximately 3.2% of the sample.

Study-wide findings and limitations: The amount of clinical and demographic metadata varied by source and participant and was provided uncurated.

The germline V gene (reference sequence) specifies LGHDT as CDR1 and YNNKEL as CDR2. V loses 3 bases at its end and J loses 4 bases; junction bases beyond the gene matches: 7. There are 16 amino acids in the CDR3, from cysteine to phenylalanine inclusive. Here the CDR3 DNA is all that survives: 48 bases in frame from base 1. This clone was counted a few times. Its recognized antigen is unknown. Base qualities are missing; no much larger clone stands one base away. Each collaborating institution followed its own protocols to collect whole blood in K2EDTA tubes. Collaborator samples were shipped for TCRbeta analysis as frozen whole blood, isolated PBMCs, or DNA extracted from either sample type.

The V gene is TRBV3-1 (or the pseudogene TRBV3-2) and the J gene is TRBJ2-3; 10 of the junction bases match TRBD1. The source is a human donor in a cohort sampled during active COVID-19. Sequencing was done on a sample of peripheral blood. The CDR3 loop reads CASSHWTGGSSDTQYF. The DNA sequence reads TGTGCCAGCAGCCATTGGACAGGGGGAAGTTCAGATACGCAGTATTTT.